This T cell receptor beta chain was captured in a study of T cells of healthy individuals. TCRdb independently ran MiXCR on the 5' RACE reads; one entry per CDR3 protein. Among about 53,000 distinct CDR3 sequences listed, roughly 15% were seen once. This clonotype was recorded at least ten times. Trimming removed 2 bases from V and 1 base from J, with 12 bases in between. Germline V CDR1 and CDR2: GTSNPN, SVGIG (reference sequence). The CDR3 is made up of 15 amino acids. The clonotype comes from a human donor in good health. V gene TRBV30 combines with J gene TRBJ1-5, with D uncertain. In DNA form, the CDR3 reads TGTGCCTGGAGTAGTCCGTTTCGGAGCAATCAGCCCCAGCATTTT. Its translation is CAWSSPFRSNQPQHF.